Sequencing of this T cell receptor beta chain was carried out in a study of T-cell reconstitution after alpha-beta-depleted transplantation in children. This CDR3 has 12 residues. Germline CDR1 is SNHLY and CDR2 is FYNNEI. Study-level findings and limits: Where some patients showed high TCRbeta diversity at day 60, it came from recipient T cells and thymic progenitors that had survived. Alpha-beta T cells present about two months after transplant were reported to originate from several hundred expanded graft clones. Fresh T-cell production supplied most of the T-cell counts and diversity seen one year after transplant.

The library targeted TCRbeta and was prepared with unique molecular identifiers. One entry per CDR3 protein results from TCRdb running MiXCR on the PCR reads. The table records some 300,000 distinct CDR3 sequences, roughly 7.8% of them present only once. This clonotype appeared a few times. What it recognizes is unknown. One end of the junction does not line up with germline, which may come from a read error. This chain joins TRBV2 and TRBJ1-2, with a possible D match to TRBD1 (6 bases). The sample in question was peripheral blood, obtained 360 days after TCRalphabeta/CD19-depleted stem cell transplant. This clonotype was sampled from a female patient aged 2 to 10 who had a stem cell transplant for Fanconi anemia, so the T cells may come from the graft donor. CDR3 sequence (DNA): TGTGCCAGCAGTGAACAGGGGCCAACAATTGCCTTC. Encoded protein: CASSEQGPTIAF.